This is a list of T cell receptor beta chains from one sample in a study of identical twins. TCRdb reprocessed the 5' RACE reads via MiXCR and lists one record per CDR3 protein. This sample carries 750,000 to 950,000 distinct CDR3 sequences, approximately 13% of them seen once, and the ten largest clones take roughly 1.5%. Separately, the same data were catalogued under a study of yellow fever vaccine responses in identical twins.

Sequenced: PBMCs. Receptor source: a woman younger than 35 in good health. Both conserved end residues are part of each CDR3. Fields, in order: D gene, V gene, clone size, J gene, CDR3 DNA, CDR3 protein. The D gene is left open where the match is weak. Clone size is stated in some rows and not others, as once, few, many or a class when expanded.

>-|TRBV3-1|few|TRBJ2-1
TGTGCCAGCAGCCAAGATGGAGTAGCGGAGGCGAATGAGCAGTTCTTC
CASSQDGVAEANEQFF
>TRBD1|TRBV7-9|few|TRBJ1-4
TGTGCCAGCAGCTTGACGACAGGGACCTATGAAAAACTGTTTTTT
CASSLTTGTYEKLFF
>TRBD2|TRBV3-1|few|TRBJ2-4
TGTGCCAGCAGCCTCGTGACTAGCGGGAGGGGGAAAAACATTCAGTACTTC
CASSLVTSGRGKNIQYF
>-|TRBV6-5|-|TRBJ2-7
TGTGCCAGCAGTTACTCGGGGTATACAGGGAACTACGAGCAGTACTTC
CASSYSGYTGNYEQYF
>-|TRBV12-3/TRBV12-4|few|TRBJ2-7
TGTGCCAGCAGTTTATCTACACCATCCTACGAGCAGTACTTC
CASSLSTPSYEQYF
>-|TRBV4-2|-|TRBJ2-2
TGTGCCAGCAGCCAGGATTCGACTACTACCAGAGGCGGGGAGCTGTTTTTT
CASSQDSTTTRGGELFF
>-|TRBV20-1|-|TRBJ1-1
TGCAGTTCAAATCCGGGGGGGGCGAACACTGAAGCTTTCTTT
CSSNPGGANTEAFF
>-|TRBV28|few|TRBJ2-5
TGTGCCAGCATTGGCAGGGAAGAGACCCAGTACTTC
CASIGREETQYF
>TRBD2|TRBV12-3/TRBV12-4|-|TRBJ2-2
TGTGCCAGCAGCAAATACCCCGGGACTAGCGGGACCGGGGAGCTGTTTTTT
CASSKYPGTSGTGELFF
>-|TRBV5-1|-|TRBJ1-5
TGCGCCAGCAGCTTTGGGGACCCTAATCAGCCCCAGCATTTT
CASSFGDPNQPQHF
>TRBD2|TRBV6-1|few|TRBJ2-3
TGTGCCACAAATAGCGGGGGGGCCGGCACAGATACGCAGTATTTT
CATNSGGAGTDTQYF
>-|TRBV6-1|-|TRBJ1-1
TGTGCCAGCAGCCCCCTCTCTGGGGGGACTGAAGCTTTCTTT
CASSPLSGGTEAFF
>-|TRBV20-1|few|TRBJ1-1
TGCAGTGCTACCGCCCGGGGAGGCCTGAACACTGAAGCTTTCTTT
CSATARGGLNTEAFF
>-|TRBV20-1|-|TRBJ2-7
TGCAGTGCTAGAGGTTCACGGAGCTCCTACGAGCAGTACTTC
CSARGSRSSYEQYF
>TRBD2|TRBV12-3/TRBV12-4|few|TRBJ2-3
TGTGCCAGCAGAAGAACTAGCGGGGGGGCCGCTGGCACAGATACGCAGTATTTT
CASRRTSGGAAGTDTQYF
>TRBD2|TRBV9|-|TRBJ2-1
TGTGCCAGCAGCGTAGTTGCTAGCGGGAGGGCCGGTGAGCAGTTCTTC
CASSVVASGRAGEQFF
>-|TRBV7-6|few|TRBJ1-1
TGTGCCAGCAGCTCCCGAGTGGGGACAAAGAACACTGAAGCTTTCTTT
CASSSRVGTKNTEAFF
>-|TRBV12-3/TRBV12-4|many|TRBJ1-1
TGTGCCAGCAGTTCACAGACAGCTGAGGGGACTGAAGCTTTCTTT
CASSSQTAEGTEAFF
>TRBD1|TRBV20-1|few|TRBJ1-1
TGCAGTGCTAGAGGGGACAGGGACGACACTGAAGCTTTCTTT
CSARGDRDDTEAFF
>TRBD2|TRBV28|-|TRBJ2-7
TGTGCCAGCAAGCCTAGCGGGAGCCTCGAGCAGTACTTC
CASKPSGSLEQYF
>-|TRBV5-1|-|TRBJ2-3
TGCGCCAGCAGCTTGGGGCTAGCCGTCTCCTACGGCACAGATACGCAGTATTTT
CASSLGLAVSYGTDTQYF
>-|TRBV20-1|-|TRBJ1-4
TGCAGTGCTAGGGGGGGCACTAATGAAAAACTGTTTTTT
CSARGGTNEKLFF
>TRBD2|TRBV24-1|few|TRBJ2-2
TGTGCCACCAGTGATGAACTAGCGGGACCCACCGGGGAGCTGTTTTTT
CATSDELAGPTGELFF
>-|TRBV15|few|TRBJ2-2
TGTGCCACCAGCAGAGAATACAGGGCCAACACCGGGGAGCTGTTTTTT
CATSREYRANTGELFF
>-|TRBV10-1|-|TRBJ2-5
TGCGCCAGCAGTGATCGGGGGACGAGACAAGAGACCCAGTACTTC
CASSDRGTRQETQYF
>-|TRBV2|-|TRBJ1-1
TGTGCCAGCAGGATAACAGGGATAGCTTTCTTT
CASRITGIAFF
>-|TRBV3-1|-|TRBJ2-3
TGTGCCAGCAGCCAAAGACCAGGAGAAGGGGATACGCAGTATTTT
CASSQRPGEGDTQYF
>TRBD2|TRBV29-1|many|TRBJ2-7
TGCAGCGTTGACGGGAGCTCTAGCGGGAGAAGCTACGAGCAGTACTTC
CSVDGSSSGRSYEQYF
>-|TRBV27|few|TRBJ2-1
TGTGCCAGCAGTACACGGAGTTTGGGTTATGATGAGCAGTTCTTC
CASSTRSLGYDEQFF
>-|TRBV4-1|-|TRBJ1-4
TGCGCCAGCAGCCAAACGACTACGGCTGGGGAAATTAATGAAAAACTGTTTTTT
CASSQTTTAGEINEKLFF